Here is one TCR beta chain with its context. The antigen is unknown. This sample was included in a study of cytomegalovirus exposure and HLA in healthy donors. Vbeta (60) and Jbeta (13) primers were used in the PCR. Some clones are missing from TCRdb's copy, which holds only in-frame ones; the method was immunoSEQ multiplex PCR. The sample lists over 150,000 clones; 70% to 80% were seen once. Study-level results: Follow-up analysis found HLA locus-dependent TCR association rates, highest for DRB1 and lowest for HLA-C.

The CDR3 extends over 13 amino acids. Trimming took 4 bases from V and 5 from J; bases not matched to a gene: 3. Germline CDR1 reads SGHTA; CDR2 reads FQGTGA. This chain links TRBV7-3 with TRBJ1-1, with TRBD1 matching over 8 bases. The clonotype comes from a woman aged 55-75 years in good health and CMV-seropositive. What was sequenced was PBMCs. CDR3 coding DNA: TGTGCCAGCAGCTCCTACAGGGGGACTGAAGCTTTCTTT. It translates to CASSSYRGTEAFF.